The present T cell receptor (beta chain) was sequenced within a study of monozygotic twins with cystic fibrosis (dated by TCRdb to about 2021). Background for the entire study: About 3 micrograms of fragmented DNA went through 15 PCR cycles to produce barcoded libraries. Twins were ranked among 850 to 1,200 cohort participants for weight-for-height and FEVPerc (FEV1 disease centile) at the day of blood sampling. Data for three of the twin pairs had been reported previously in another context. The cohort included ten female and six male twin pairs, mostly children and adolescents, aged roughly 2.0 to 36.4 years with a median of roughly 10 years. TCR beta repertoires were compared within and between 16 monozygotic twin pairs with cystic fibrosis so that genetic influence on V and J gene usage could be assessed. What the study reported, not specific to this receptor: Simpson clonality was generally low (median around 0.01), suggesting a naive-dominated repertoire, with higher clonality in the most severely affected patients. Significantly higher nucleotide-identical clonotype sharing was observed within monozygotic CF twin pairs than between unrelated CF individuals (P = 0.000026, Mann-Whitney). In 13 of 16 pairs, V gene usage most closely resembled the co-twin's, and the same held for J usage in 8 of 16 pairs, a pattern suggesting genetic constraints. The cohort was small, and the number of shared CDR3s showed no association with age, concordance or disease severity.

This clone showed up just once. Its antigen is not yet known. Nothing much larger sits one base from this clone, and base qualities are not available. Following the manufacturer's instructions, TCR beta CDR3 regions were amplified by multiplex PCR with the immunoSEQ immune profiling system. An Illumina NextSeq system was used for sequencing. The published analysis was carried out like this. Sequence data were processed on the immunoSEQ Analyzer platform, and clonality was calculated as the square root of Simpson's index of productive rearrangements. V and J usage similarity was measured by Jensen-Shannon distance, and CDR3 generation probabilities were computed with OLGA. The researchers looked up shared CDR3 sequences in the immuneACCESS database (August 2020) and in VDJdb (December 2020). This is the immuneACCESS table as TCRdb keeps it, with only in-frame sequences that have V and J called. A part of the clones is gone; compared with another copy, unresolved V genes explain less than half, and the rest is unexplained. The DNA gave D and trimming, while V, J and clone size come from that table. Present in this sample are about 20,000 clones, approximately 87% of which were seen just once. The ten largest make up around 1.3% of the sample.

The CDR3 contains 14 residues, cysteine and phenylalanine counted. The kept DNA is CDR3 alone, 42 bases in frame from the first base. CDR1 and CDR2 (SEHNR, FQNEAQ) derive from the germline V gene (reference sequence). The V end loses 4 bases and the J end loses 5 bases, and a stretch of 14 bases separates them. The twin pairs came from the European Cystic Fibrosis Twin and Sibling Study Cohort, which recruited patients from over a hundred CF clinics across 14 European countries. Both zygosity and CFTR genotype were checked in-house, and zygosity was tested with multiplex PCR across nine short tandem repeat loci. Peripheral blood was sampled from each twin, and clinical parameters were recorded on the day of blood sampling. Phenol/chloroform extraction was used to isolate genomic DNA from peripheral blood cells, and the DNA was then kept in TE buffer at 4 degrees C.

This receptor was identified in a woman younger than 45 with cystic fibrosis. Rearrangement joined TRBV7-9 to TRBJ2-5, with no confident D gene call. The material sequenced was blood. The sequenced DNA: TGTGCCAGCAGCTCAGTCGGGCAAGGGGAGACCCAGTACTTC. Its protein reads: CASSSVGQGETQYF.